This T cell receptor beta chain was identified in a study of early T cells in non-severe SARS-CoV-2 infection. Germline CDR1 SGHNT, CDR2 YENEEA. Trimming left V 2 bases short and J 1 base short, with 5 bases between. The CDR3 is 13 residues long. TCRdb reprocessed the 5' RACE reads with MiXCR, giving one entry per CDR3 protein. The sample holds around 81,000 distinct CDR3 sequences, 13% to 15% seen once. The chain has TRBV11-3 and TRBJ1-1, with D hard to call. This clonotype originated in an adult who was a healthcare worker with PCR-confirmed SARS-CoV-2 infection or an uninfected control (not recorded which). Specimen: whole blood. CDR3: CASSLWENTEAFF. The CDR3 DNA reads as TGTGCCAGCAGCTTATGGGAGAACACTGAAGCTTTCTTT. The variable domain in full, completed from reference TRBV11-3 and TRBJ1-1, reads EAGVVQSPRYKIIEKKQPVAFWCNPISGHNTLYWYLQNLGQGPELLIRYENEEAVDDSQLPKDRFSAERLKGVDSTLKIQPAELGDSAVYLCASSLWENTEAFFGQGTRLTVV.